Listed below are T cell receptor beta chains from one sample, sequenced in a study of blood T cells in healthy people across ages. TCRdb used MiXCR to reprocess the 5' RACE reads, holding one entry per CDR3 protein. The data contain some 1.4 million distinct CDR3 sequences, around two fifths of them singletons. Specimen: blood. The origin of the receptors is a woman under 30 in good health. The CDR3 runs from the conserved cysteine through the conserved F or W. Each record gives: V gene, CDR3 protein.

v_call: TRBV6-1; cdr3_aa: CASSTQGAGQPQHF
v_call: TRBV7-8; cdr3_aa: CASSPDGNNEQFF
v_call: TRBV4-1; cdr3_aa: CASSQGRASYEQYF
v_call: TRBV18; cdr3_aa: CASSRDEGGGATDTQYF
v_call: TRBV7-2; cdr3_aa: CASTGDSYQPQHF
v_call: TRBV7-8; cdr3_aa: CASSPSRLSTGELFF
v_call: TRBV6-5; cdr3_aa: CASSYRGSSYEQYF
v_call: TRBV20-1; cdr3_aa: CSASSSGGISSHEQYF
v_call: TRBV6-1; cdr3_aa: CASTSGGGQPQHF
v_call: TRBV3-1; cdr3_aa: CASSQDRGVKGSGELFF
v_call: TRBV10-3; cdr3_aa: CAISDGAGRSYEQYF
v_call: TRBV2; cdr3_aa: CASSGSGQLGETQYF
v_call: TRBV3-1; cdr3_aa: CASSQAGRYNEQYF
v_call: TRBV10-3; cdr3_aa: CAISTTDLAKNTQYF
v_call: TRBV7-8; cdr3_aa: CASSLEGGTRTQYF
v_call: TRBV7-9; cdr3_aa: CASSSISDRGLETQYF
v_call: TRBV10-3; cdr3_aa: CAISKEKNTGELFF
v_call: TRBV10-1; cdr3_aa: CATSGAAYGEQFF
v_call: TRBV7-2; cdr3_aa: CASSLYTVHEQYF
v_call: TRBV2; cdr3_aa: CASTSEATANTEAFF
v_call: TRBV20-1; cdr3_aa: CSAREAGESYEQYF
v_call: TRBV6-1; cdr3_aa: CASTLSGRGGVSSYEQYF
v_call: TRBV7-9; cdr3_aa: CASSPPVGSSGHTF
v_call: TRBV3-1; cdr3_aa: CASSRHGQGQDTEAFF
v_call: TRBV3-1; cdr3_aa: CASSLLGGGAYKEQFF
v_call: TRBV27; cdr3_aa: CASSSRGAFSYEQYF
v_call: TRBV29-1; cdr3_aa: CSVDLTGGGGQYF
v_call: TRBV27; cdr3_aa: CASSLFADRGNYGYTF
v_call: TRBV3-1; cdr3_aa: CASRLAGFNEQFF
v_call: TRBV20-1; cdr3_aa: CSASVSGEQTQFF
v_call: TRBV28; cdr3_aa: CASTPEGSNQPQHF
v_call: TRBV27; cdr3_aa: CASSTPHGVSTDTQYF
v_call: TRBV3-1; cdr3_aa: CASSREPGETGELFF
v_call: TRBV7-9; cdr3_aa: CASSLGAWSNEKLFF
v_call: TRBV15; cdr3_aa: CATSRDGQHSYEQYF
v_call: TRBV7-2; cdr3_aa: CASSPGAWNTEAFF
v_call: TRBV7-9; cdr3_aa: CASSIGGGGASDGYTF
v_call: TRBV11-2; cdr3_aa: CASSRTQQGSNEKLFF
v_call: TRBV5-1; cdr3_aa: CASSLVGRVNGGTGELFF
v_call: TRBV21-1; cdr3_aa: CASSKASGQETQYF
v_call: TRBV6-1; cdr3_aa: CASSEASTGETQYF
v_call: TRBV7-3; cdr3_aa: CASSISGASYNEQFF
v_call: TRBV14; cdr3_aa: CAHEGEQFF
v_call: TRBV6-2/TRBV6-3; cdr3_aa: CASSYRASGGYNEQYF
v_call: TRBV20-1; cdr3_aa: CSAPSRGNTEAFF
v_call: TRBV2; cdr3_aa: CASSEGLRAGELFF